This TCR beta chain was sequenced in a study of metastatic and nonmetastatic thyroid tumors. Original methodology: Variation in CDR3 across clinicopathological groups served as the basis for constructing a distant-metastasis classifier in papillary thyroid cancer. TCRdb re-called clones from the PCR reads using MiXCR. The V and J calls reflect TCRdb's pipeline rather than the authors' work. The profile shows 13,000 or so clones, 25% to 30% of them singletons. This clone occurred many times. All patients reached thyroid surgery having received no treatment beforehand. CDR3 length equals 16 residues. Looked up from germline, CDR1 is DFQATT and CDR2 is SNEGSKA (reference sequence). Losses at the gene ends were 5 bases for V and 1 base for J; bases not matched to a gene: 9.

The receptor comes from a female donor with papillary thyroid cancer or a benign thyroid nodule (not recorded which). Some clones in this sample may be carry-over from other donors' samples. The genes are TRBV20-1 and TRBJ2-3; TRBD1 agrees at 10 bases. The sequenced material came from tumor tissue. CDR3: CSAGMVGTGGTDTQYF. As DNA, the CDR3 is TGCAGTGCTGGTATGGTCGGGACAGGGGGCACAGATACGCAGTATTTT.